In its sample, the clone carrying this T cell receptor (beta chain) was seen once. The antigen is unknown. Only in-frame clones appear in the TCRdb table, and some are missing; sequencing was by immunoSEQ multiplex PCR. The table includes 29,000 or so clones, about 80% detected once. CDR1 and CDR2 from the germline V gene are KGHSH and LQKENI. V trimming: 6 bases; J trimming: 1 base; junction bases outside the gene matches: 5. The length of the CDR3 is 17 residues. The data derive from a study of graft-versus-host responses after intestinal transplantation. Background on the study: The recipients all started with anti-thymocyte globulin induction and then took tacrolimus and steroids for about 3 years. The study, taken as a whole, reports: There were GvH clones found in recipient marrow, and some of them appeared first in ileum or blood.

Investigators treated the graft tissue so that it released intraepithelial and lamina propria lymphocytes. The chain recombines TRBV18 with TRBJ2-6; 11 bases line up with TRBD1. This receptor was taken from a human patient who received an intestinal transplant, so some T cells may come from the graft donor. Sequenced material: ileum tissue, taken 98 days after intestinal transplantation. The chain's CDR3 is CASSLGQGASGANVLTF. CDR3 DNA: TGTGCCAGCTCCCTCGGACAGGGGGCGTCTGGGGCCAACGTCCTGACTTTC.